The rows below give T cell receptor beta chains drawn from one sample of a study of blood T cell repertoires in COVID-19. Clones were read by immunoSEQ multiplex PCR, and TCRdb kept only the in-frame ones, dropping some. The sample comprises under 200,000 clones, roughly 80% of which are singletons, and approximately 15% rests with the top ten. Sequences were obtained from peripheral blood. These receptors were obtained from a man in his 60s with active or convalescent COVID-19. The CDR3 runs from the conserved cysteine through the conserved F or W. A D gene is named only where the DNA matches it firmly. Clone sizes are given selectively: once, few, many, or a class where the clone is expanded.

>-|TRBD2|TRBJ2-1|TRBV6-5
TGTGCCAGCAGTTACGAGAGCGGGAGGCCCTCCGATGAGCAGTTCTTC
CASSYESGRPSDEQFF
>-|TRBD1|TRBJ2-7|TRBV3-1/TRBV3-2
TGTGCCAGCAGCCAAGTGGCCCGGGGACAGGGGTCCTACGAGCAGTACTTC
CASSQVARGQGSYEQYF
>-|TRBD1|TRBJ1-5|TRBV5-1
TGCGCCAGCAGCTGGGACAGTAATCAGCCCCAGCATTTT
CASSWDSNQPQHF
>-|-|TRBJ2-2|TRBV2
TGTGCCAGCAGTGTGGGCCCCTCCGGGGAGCTGTTTTTT
CASSVGPSGELFF
>-|TRBD1|TRBJ1-1|TRBV27
TGTGCCAGCAGTCCCATGGGACAGGGGAACACTGAAGCTTTCTTT
CASSPMGQGNTEAFF
>-|TRBD1|TRBJ2-7|TRBV5-4
TGTGCCAGCAGCCTCCGGGACAGGTTTCCCTACGAGCAGTACTTC
CASSLRDRFPYEQYF
>-|-|TRBJ1-1|TRBV19
TGTGCCAGTAGAAATTTAGTGAACACTGAAGCTTTCTTT
CASRNLVNTEAFF
>-|-|TRBJ1-5|TRBV3-1/TRBV3-2
TGTGCCAGCAGCCAAATGGAGGGGAACAATCAGCCCCAGCATTTT
CASSQMEGNNQPQHF
>once|-|TRBJ1-2|TRBV7-2
TGTGCCAGCAGCTTGGGGGCTCGGTATGGCTACACCTTC
CASSLGARYGYTF
>-|-|TRBJ2-4|TRBV9
TGTGCCAGCAGCGGCCCTAGGGGGAGGGCCCTCTCGACTGACATTCAGTACTTC
CASSGPRGRALSTDIQYF
>once|TRBD1|TRBJ2-3|TRBV12-5
TGTGCTAGTGCCCGACGGACAGGCCGCACAGATACGCAGTATTTT
CASARRTGRTDTQYF
>-|-|TRBJ1-5|TRBV2
TGTGCCAGCAGTGAAGGATGGAGAGACTATAGCAATCAGCCCCAGCATTTT
CASSEGWRDYSNQPQHF
>-|-|TRBJ2-1|TRBV10-3
TGTGCCATCAGTGATTCCCCTAATAATGAGCAGTTCTTC
CAISDSPNNEQFF
>-|-|TRBJ2-7|TRBV5-1
TGCGCCAGCAGCTACAGGGAAGGCTACGAGCAGTACTTC
CASSYREGYEQYF
>-|-|TRBJ2-7|TRBV10-3
TGTGCCATCAGTGAGTTAAACGAGCAGTACTTC
CAISELNEQYF
>many|TRBD1|TRBJ1-5|TRBV7-8
TGTGCCACCGCCCAGGGGGCAAGCAATCAGCCCCAGCATTTT
CATAQGASNQPQHF
>-|TRBD2|TRBJ2-1|TRBV7-3
TGTGCCAGCAGCCGCGGGAGAACCTCCTACAATGAGCAGTTCTTC
CASSRGRTSYNEQFF
>-|-|TRBJ2-1|TRBV19
TGTGCCAGTAGCATACTAGTGCGGCATGAGCAGTTCTTC
CASSILVRHEQFF
>-|-|TRBJ1-2|TRBV9
TGTGCCAGCAGCGTAGAGAACATTAACTATGGCTACACCTTC
CASSVENINYGYTF
>few|TRBD1|TRBJ1-6|TRBV3-1/TRBV3-2
TGTGCCACCTCGGGACAGATAAATTCACCCCTCCACTTT
CATSGQINSPLHF
>-|-|TRBJ2-4|TRBV9
TGTGCCAGCAGCGTAGGTGGGGCAGGGATTCAGTACTTC
CASSVGGAGIQYF
>-|-|TRBJ1-6|TRBV6-5
TGTGCCAGCAGTTACTACAGGGTCGGTTATTCACCCCTCCACTTT
CASSYYRVGYSPLHF
>-|-|TRBJ1-1|TRBV7-2
TGTGCCAGCAGCCGTGGACGGACTCACACTGAAGCTTTCTTT
CASSRGRTHTEAFF
>-|TRBD2|TRBJ2-7|TRBV7-2
TGTGCCAGCTTACCCCTAGCGGCCAGGAGCTCCTACGAGCAGTACTTC
CASLPLAARSSYEQYF
>-|TRBD1|TRBJ1-1|TRBV27
TGTGCCAGCAGGGGCGGAATGATCACAGGGGCTGTCTACACTGAAGCTTTCTTT
CASRGGMITGAVYTEAFF
>few|TRBD1|TRBJ1-2|TRBV30
TGTGCCTGCACCGGGACAGCCTATGGCTACACCTTC
CACTGTAYGYTF
>-|-|TRBJ1-2|TRBV6-1
TGTGCCAGCAGTGAAGTTATGGGACTGGATGGCTACACCTTC
CASSEVMGLDGYTF
>-|-|TRBJ2-4|TRBV28
TGTGCCAGCAGTACGGGACTCGGGTTGGGAAACATTCAGTACTTC
CASSTGLGLGNIQYF
>-|-|TRBJ2-7|TRBV6-5
TGTGCCAGCAGCCGATTAAGGGACATTCGGGAGCAGTACTTC
CASSRLRDIREQYF
>-|-|TRBJ2-3|TRBV7-2
TGTGCCAGCAGCTTAGTTCGCAGGGATGATACGCAGTATTTT
CASSLVRRDDTQYF
>-|-|TRBJ2-5|TRBV19
TGTGCCAGTGCCCCGGCACTACAAGAGACCCAGTACTTC
CASAPALQETQYF
>few|-|TRBJ1-1|TRBV21-1
TGTGCCAGCAGCAGCGGTGAAGCTTTCTTT
CASSSGEAFF
>once|TRBD2|TRBJ2-1|TRBV10-3
TGTGCCATCAGTGAGTCCGGGGGACTAGCGGGAAGTGAGCAGTTCTTC
CAISESGGLAGSEQFF
>-|-|TRBJ1-5|TRBV6-5
TGTGCCAGCAGTTTACGGGGGGCCTATCAGCCCCAGCATTTT
CASSLRGAYQPQHF
>-|-|TRBJ2-7|TRBV27
TGTGCCAGCAGTTCTCGCAGGGGTTACGAGCAGTACTTC
CASSSRRGYEQYF
>-|-|TRBJ1-1|TRBV11-2
TGTGCCAGCAGCCCCAGGACAGCCCTGAACACTGAAGCTTTCTTT
CASSPRTALNTEAFF
>-|TRBD1|TRBJ2-5|TRBV24-1
TGTGCCACCAGTGATTTAACAGGGGCGGTGGAGACCCAGTACTTC
CATSDLTGAVETQYF
>-|TRBD1|TRBJ1-5|TRBV19
TGTGCCAGCGGGACAGGACTGGGGCAGCCCCAGCATTTT
CASGTGLGQPQHF
>-|TRBD1|TRBJ1-6|TRBV4-1
TGCGCCAGCAGCCAAGAAAGCCCCCGCCCGGGACAGAGCTCCTATAATTCACCCCTCCACTTT
CASSQESPRPGQSSYNSPLHF
>-|-|TRBJ2-7|TRBV27
TGTGCCAGCAGTTTTATGGGCTGGGACGAGCAGTACTTC
CASSFMGWDEQYF
>-|TRBD2|TRBJ2-7|TRBV11-3
TGTGCCAGCAGCAACCAAACCCCGGGACTAGCGGGAGTGAAGCAGTACTTC
CASSNQTPGLAGVKQYF
>-|-|TRBJ1-5|TRBV15
TGTGCCACCAGCAGAGCCCGTTATTCCCCCCAGCATTTT
CATSRARYSPQHF
>few|-|TRBJ2-2|TRBV24-1
TGTGCCACCAGTGATTTGGAGGGGAGGACGAACACCGGGGAGCTGTTTTTT
CATSDLEGRTNTGELFF
>-|TRBD2|TRBJ2-4|TRBV11-2
TGTGCCAGCAGCCCCAGGACTAGCGGGAGAGCCAAAAACATTCAGTACTTC
CASSPRTSGRAKNIQYF
>few|-|TRBJ1-4|TRBV10-3
TGTGCCATCACCCCGGACAGTAATAATGAAAAACTGTTTTTT
CAITPDSNNEKLFF